The next 20 T cell receptor beta chains were all read from a single sample in a study of T cell clonality in common variable immunodeficiency (dated by TCRdb to about 2015). Receptor amplification or capture employed the immunoSEQ multiplex PCR assay. TCRdb holds this immuneACCESS table with in-frame rearrangements only. Some clones are missing; in checked studies, unresolved V genes explain under half, and the rest has no known cause. The table records approximately 44,000 clones for this sample, and not one of them appears only once. About 3% of the sample is taken by the ten largest. Sequenced: peripheral blood mononuclear cells. These receptors all stem from a person aged 18 to 75 in good health.

This clone was detected many times. The read terminates 3 residues before the CDR3 end, so the remaining end is supplied by the germline J gene. The rearrangement joins TRBV29-1 to TRBJ1-1; 7 nucleotides agree with TRBD1. Losses at the gene ends were 3 bases for V and 7 bases for J; bases not matched to a gene: 11. This CDR3 is built from 14 residues. Germline CDR1 reads SQVTM; CDR2 reads ANQGSEA. The CDR3 reads CSVEPIGTEYEAFF. The part of the CDR3 DNA that was read is TGCAGCGTTGAGCCTATCGGGACAGAGTATGAA.

Many counts were recorded for this clone. From the germline J gene comes the end of the CDR3, since the read stops 3 residues before it. V and J are TRBV6-1 and TRBJ2-7, with D unclear. V lost 3 bases and J 3 bases, leaving 3 bases between the germline ends. CDR3 size: 11 residues. Germline V CDR1 and CDR2: MNHNS, SASEGT. The CDR3 loop is CASSDGYEQYF. The part of the CDR3 DNA that was read is TGTGCCAGCAGTGACGGCTACGAG.

The table lists this clone with many counts. The read ends 3 residues early relative to the CDR3; the germline J gene fills the gap. The J gene is TRBJ2-7, the V gene TRBV30; 9 bases map to TRBD1. The CDR3 runs 14 residues. The J segment lost 3 bases and the V segment lost 3 bases, leaving 6 bases of the junction unmatched. The germline gives CDR1 GTSNPN, CDR2 SVGIG (reference sequence). CDR3: CAWRVRGQGYEQYF. The part of the CDR3 DNA that was read is TGTGCCTGGAGAGTACGGGGACAGGGCTACGAG.

This clone was detected many times. The read comes to an end 3 residues before the CDR3 does, leaving the germline J gene to fill in the end. This chain connects TRBV29-1 to TRBJ2-7; the D is unclear. Deletions cut 7 bases from V and 2 bases from J, with 12 bases between. CDR3 length equals 12 residues. Germline loops: CDR1 SQVTM, CDR2 ANQGSEA. CDR3 DNA (partial): TGCAGCGCCTGCGGTAGTACCTACGAG. Amino acids: CSACGSTYE. The whole CDR3 is CSACGSTYEQYF.

This clone was found many times. The missing CDR3 end, 3 residues past where the read stops, is filled in from the germline J gene. This chain connects TRBV5-5 to TRBJ1-1, with a tentative D call TRBD1 (6 bases). Germline V lookup: CDR1 SGHKS, CDR2 YYEKEE (reference sequence). The length of the CDR3 is 14 residues. V lost 3 bases to trimming and J lost 6 bases, with 15 bases between them. The CDR3 spells CASSYPLQGAEAFF. CDR3 bases read: TGTGCCAGCAGCTACCCCCTACAGGGTGCTGAA.

On this clone: The germline gene is not matched at one end of the junction; a read error may be the cause. The read ends 3 residues shy of where the CDR3 ends; the end is completed using the germline J gene. The J gene is TRBJ1-1, the V gene TRBV7-6, with TRBD1 as a possible D gene (5 bases). The CDR3 extends over 15 amino acids. CDR1 and CDR2 from the germline V gene are SGHVS and FNYEAQ. CDR3 in amino acids: CASGLKTGPYTEAFF. CDR3 DNA (partial): TGTGCCAGCGGCTTAAAAACAGGCCCCTACACTGAA.

This clone was detected ten times or more. The DNA ends 3 residues before the CDR3 does, and the rest of the CDR3 is filled in from the germline J gene. The rearrangement uses TRBV29-1 and TRBJ1-2; TRBD1 matches at 8 bases. CDR3 length: 15 amino acids. Per germline, CDR1 SQVTM and CDR2 ANQGSEA. The CDR3 loop reads CSVEDLDRGVGGYTF. Partial CDR3 DNA: TGCAGCGTTGAAGATCTCGACAGGGGCGTAGGCGGC.

On this clone itself: The observed sequence ends 3 residues before the CDR3 terminus, with the missing tail filled in from the germline J gene. This chain connects TRBV5-1 to TRBJ2-7; D is perhaps TRBD1 (6 bases). V dropped 3 bases and J dropped 3 bases, with 16 bases sitting between them. The germline V gene encodes CDR1 SGHRS and CDR2 YFSETQ. There are 15 residues in the CDR3. The CDR3 bases that were read are TGCGCCAGCAGCTCTTCTCAGGGGTACCGCTACGAG. Amino acid sequence: CASSSSQGYRYE. The whole CDR3 region reads CASSSSQGYRYEQYF.

This clone was picked up many times. The CDR3 end falls 3 residues outside the read, so it is completed with the germline J gene. The chain uses TRBV7-3 and TRBJ2-3; possible D gene TRBD2, 6 bases. CDR1 is SGHTA and CDR2 is FQGTGA in the germline V gene. The CDR3 covers 13 residues. Trimming pared 1 base from V and 6 bases from J, leaving 8 bases between. CDR3 amino acids: CASSLRGEDTQYF. The covered CDR3 bases are TGTGCCAGCAGCTTAAGGGGGGAGGATACG.

This clone was observed many times. The CDR3 is cut off 3 residues early in the read; its end comes from the germline J gene. The J gene is TRBJ2-2, the V gene TRBV4-2; D is possibly TRBD1 (7 bases). The CDR3 loop spans 16 amino acids. Germline CDR1 and CDR2: LGHNA and YNFKEQ. V was clipped by 2 bases and J by 6 bases, with 16 bases between them. The CDR3 bases that were read are TGTGCCAGCAGCCAACGGCAGGGGGGTGGTTCCGGGGAG. The encoded protein is CASSQRQGGGSGE. The full CDR3 protein is CASSQRQGGGSGELFF.

This clone was detected ten times or more. The read stops 3 residues short of the end of the CDR3; the missing end is completed from the germline J gene. The chain uses TRBV20-1 and TRBJ2-1; TRBD1 agrees at 7 bases. This CDR3 contains 14 residues. Germline CDR1 DFQATT, CDR2 SNEGSKA (reference sequence). Losses at the gene ends were 2 bases for V and 6 bases for J; bases not matched to a gene: 7. Incomplete CDR3 DNA: TGCAGTGCTAGACCCTCGACAGGGTTCAATGAG. Protein product: CSARPSTGFNE. In full, the CDR3 reads CSARPSTGFNEQFF.

This clone occurred many times. The read stops 3 residues short of the end of the CDR3; the missing end is completed from the germline J gene. The chain joins TRBV5-1 to TRBJ2-1; 10 positions match TRBD2. Losses at the gene ends were 0 bases for V and 6 bases for J; bases not matched to a gene: 15. CDR3 size: 19 residues. Germline V gives CDR1 SGHRS, CDR2 YFSETQ. CDR3 sequence reads: CASSLGGSSGSSTGNEQFF. CDR3 DNA (partial): TGCGCCAGCAGCTTGGGGGGGTCTAGCGGGAGTTCGACTGGCAATGAG.

This clone has a count of ten or more. Read sequence stops 3 residues before the CDR3 end, and the germline J gene provides the missing end. The chain carries TRBV7-9 and TRBJ2-2; 10 nucleotides agree with TRBD1. CDR1 SEHNR and CDR2 FQNEAQ come from the germline V gene (reference sequence). This CDR3 spans 15 amino acids. The J segment lost 8 bases and the V segment lost 5 bases, leaving 8 bases of the junction unmatched. CDR3 DNA, as far as it was read: TGTGCCAGCAGCCCGGGACAGGGGATTAGAGGGGAG. The encoded protein is CASSPGQGIRGE. The whole CDR3 region reads CASSPGQGIRGELFF.

At least ten counts were recorded for this clone. The DNA ends 3 residues before the CDR3 does, and the rest of the CDR3 is filled in from the germline J gene. This specimen includes other DNA sequences encoding the same CDR3. The chain carries TRBV12-3 or TRBV12-4 and TRBJ2-3, with TRBD2 matching over 12 bases. The trim removed 3 bases at V and 3 bases at J, leaving 1 base unmatched. The CDR3 is made up of 15 amino acids. The CDR3 DNA, read in part, is TGTGCCAGCAGTTTGGGGACTAGCGGGACAGATACG. Its translation is CASSLGTSGTDT. The CDR3 reads in full as CASSLGTSGTDTQYF.

This clone appeared many times. The read finishes 3 residues shy of the CDR3 end, and the germline J gene is used to complete it. The chain uses TRBV20-1 and TRBJ2-1; no clear D. V lost 1 base, J lost 5 bases, and 6 bases lay in between. Germline V gives CDR1 DFQATT, CDR2 SNEGSKA (reference sequence). The CDR3 has 12 residues. The covered CDR3 bases are TGCAGTGCTAGAGGGCTGGACAATGAG. It yields the protein CSARGLDNE. The CDR3 reads in full as CSARGLDNEQFF.

This clone was detected many times. The read terminates 3 residues before the CDR3 end, so the remaining end is supplied by the germline J gene. The rearrangement links TRBV5-1 to TRBJ2-1; 10 bases are a match to TRBD2. Per the germline V gene, CDR1 is SGHRS and CDR2 is YFSETQ. The J segment lost 5 bases and the V segment lost 0 bases, leaving 11 bases of the junction unmatched. This CDR3 has 18 amino acids. CDR3 residues: CASSLGQISSGSNNEQFF. Incomplete CDR3 DNA: TGCGCCAGCAGCTTGGGGCAGATCTCTAGCGGGAGCAACAATGAG.

This clone occurred many times. The read halts 3 residues ahead of the CDR3 end, with the missing end drawn from the germline J gene. The chain employs TRBV18 and TRBJ2-2; maybe TRBD1 (6 bases). The V and J ends lost 8 bases and 5 bases respectively, with 21 bases between them. The CDR3 runs 16 residues. From germline, CDR1 is KGHSH and CDR2 LQKENI. The CDR3 spells CASAPWSRGGTGELFF. The sequenced CDR3 bases are TGTGCCAGCGCCCCTTGGTCACGAGGGGGAACCGGGGAG.

The sample holds a few counts of this clone. The read halts 3 residues ahead of the CDR3 end, with the missing end drawn from the germline J gene. The chain combines TRBV7-6 with TRBJ1-2; TRBD1 aligns across 7 bases. Germline CDR1 and CDR2: SGHVS and FNYEAQ. V shed 5 bases, J shed 2 bases, and the junction held 8 bases outside the gene matches. The CDR3 has 15 amino acids. The CDR3 DNA, read in part, is TGTGCCAGCAGCAAAGGACAGGCCGGCAACTATGGC. Translation: CASSKGQAGNYG. The CDR3 in its entirety is CASSKGQAGNYGYTF.

This clone was detected many times. Partial CDR3 DNA: TGTGCCAGCAGTGAAGACAGGTCTTACGAG. This codes for CASSEDRSYE. The whole CDR3 is CASSEDRSYEQYF. This sequence joins TRBV2 and TRBJ2-7; D is possibly TRBD1 (5 bases). The CDR3 is cut off 3 residues early in the read; its end comes from the germline J gene. The ends were cut back, 1 base at V and 4 bases at J, with 8 bases in the middle. The CDR3 loop spans 13 amino acids. Germline CDR1 and CDR2: SNHLY and FYNNEI.

This clone was counted many times. The chain's CDR3 is CASSEGAGPDTQYF. Incomplete CDR3 DNA: TGTGCCAGCAGTGAAGGAGCAGGGCCAGATACG. The chain employs TRBV6-1 and TRBJ2-3; TRBD1 is a possible D gene (5 bases). The observed sequence ends 3 residues before the CDR3 terminus, with the missing tail filled in from the germline J gene. V dropped 1 base and J dropped 4 bases, with 9 bases sitting between them. The CDR3 runs to 14 residues. Germline CDR1 reads MNHNS; CDR2 reads SASEGT.